Given below is one T cell receptor beta chain in context. How the authors handled the data: Scientists estimated how many nucleated cells there were by amplifying reference gene primers. The data were produced by immunoSEQ multiplex PCR, yet TCRdb's version contains in-frame clones alone and is incomplete. D and trimming come from the DNA, and the V and J calls and clone size come from that table. The data show a few hundred thousand clones, with about four fifths seen just once and 3.4% held by the top ten. This record comes from a study of blood T cell repertoires in COVID-19. The study drew participants aged about 18 to 89 years from around 24 US areas. Grouping used clinical history reported by participants in a survey and questionnaire. Two negative PCRs, clearance, or symptom resolution had been documented for recovered Cohort 3 donors. CDR1 is MNHEY and CDR2 is SVGEGT in the germline V gene. V was pared by 6 bases and J by 1 base, with 4 bases of the junction left unmatched. CDR3 size: 15 residues.

The TCR comes from a man aged 50-60 years who had recovered from COVID-19. Input material: PBMCs or T cells enriched from blood (not recorded which). The rearrangement links TRBV6-2 or TRBV6-3 to TRBJ2-7; TRBD1 aligns across 12 bases. CDR3 nucleotides: TGTGCCAGCAGCCCGGGACAGGGGGCGTCCTACGAGCAGTACTTC. Encoded protein: CASSPGQGASYEQYF.